This entry features one T cell receptor (beta chain) sequence. This entry is derived from a study of control samples from healthy donors and cancer patients. V shed 0 bases, J shed 2 bases, and the junction held 8 bases outside the gene matches. The CDR3 runs to 17 residues. In germline, CDR1 is MGHRA, CDR2 YSYEKL. Profiled with immunoSEQ multiplex PCR; TCRdb holds only in-frame clones, not every one. Altogether 130,000 or so clones are present, around 94% being singletons, with the ten largest covering around 13%. Sequencing input: blood. The rearrangement joins TRBV4-1 to TRBJ2-7, with 9 bases fitting TRBD2. The receptor was derived from a man aged 40-55 years in good health. The CDR3 spells CASSQDRSSGSTYEQYF. Here the CDR3 DNA reads TGCGCCAGCAGCCAAGATAGGAGTAGCGGGAGCACCTACGAGCAGTACTTC.